The source of this TCR beta chain is a study of graft-versus-host responses after intestinal transplantation. Across the whole study: Multivisceral, liver-intestinal, or isolated intestinal grafts went to recipients. Every recipient underwent anti-thymocyte globulin induction, then tacrolimus and steroids for roughly three years. Overall study results and limits: Analysis identified GvH clones in recipient marrow, with some appearing first in ileum or blood. Allografts of one patient group, those with graft-donor T cell macrochimerism, had high graft-versus-host to host-versus-graft clonal ratios.

Generated by immunoSEQ multiplex PCR, the TCRdb table keeps only in-frame clones and is missing some. Counted here are 95,000 to 100,000 clones, about 84% occurring once; the ten biggest clones make up under 1.5%. As concerns this clone: The antigen remains undetermined.

Germline V lookup: CDR1 MDHEN, CDR2 SYDVKM. The CDR3 spans 14 residues. The ends were cut back, 5 bases at V and 2 bases at J, with 13 bases in the middle. J is TRBJ2-7 and V is TRBV28; D may match TRBD1 or TRBD2 (5 bases each). Sample: PBMCs, taken 255 days after intestinal transplant. The clonotype comes from a human patient who received an intestinal transplant, so some T cells may come from the graft donor. The CDR3 here is CASSPGAGPYEQYF. In DNA form, the CDR3 reads TGTGCCAGCAGTCCCGGGGCAGGGCCCTACGAGCAGTACTTC.